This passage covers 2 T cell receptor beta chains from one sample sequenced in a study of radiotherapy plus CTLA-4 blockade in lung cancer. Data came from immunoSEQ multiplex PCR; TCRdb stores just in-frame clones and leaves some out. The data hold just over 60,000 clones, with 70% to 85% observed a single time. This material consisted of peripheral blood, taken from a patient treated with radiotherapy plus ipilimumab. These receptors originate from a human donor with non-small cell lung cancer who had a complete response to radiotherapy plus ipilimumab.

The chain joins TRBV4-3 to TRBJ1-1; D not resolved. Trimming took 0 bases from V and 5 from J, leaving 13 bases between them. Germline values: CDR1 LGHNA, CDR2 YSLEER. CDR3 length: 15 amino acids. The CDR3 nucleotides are TGCGCCAGCAGCCAAGATATTCTGTCGGGGACTGAAGCTTTCTTT. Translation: CASSQDILSGTEAFF.

The DNA for the CDR3 is TGTGCCAGCAGCGCAAGACCGAACAATCAGCCCCAGCATTTT. Translated, it gives CASSARPNNQPQHF. The chain has TRBV9 and TRBJ1-5; no reliable D call. This CDR3 spans 14 amino acids. Germline CDR1 SGDLS, CDR2 YYNGEE. Trimming removed 3 bases at V and 3 bases at J, with 10 bases between. The whole variable domain, remainder taken from reference TRBV9 and TRBJ1-5, is DSGVTQTPKHLITATGQRVTLRCSPRSGDLSVYWYQQSLDQGLQFLIQYYNGEERAKGNILERFSAQQFPDLHSELNLSSLELGDSALYFCASSARPNNQPQHFGDGTRLSIL.